The clone carrying this TCR beta chain was found once. Its antigen remains unidentified. The data derive from a study of beta chain features in type 1 diabetes. Study results and limitations: A moderate, significant TCRB CDR3 shortening appeared in type 1 diabetes across four CD4+ subsets. HLA influence on TCRB rearrangement stayed unresolved here. Relative to healthy donors, patients appeared to have naive, central memory and Treg TCRB repertoires that were more similar.

Since all of the isolated RNA was reverse transcribed, expressed TCRB transcripts were what got sequenced. Libraries were prepared by immunoSEQ multiplex PCR; TCRdb keeps only in-frame clonotypes and omits some of them. The sample holds 300,000 to 350,000 clones; less than 15% are singletons and the top ten take around 0.016%. CDR1 SEHNR and CDR2 FQNEAQ come from the germline V gene (reference sequence). V trimming: 5 bases; J trimming: 2 bases; junction bases outside the gene matches: 9. The CDR3 is 16 residues long. The chain joins TRBV7-9 to TRBJ2-3, with TRBD2 identical over 8 bases. The source is a woman under 30 with type 1 diabetes. The specimen was naive CD4+ T cells from blood. As DNA, the CDR3 is TGTGCCAGCAGCCTAACTAGCGGTCCTTCCACAGATACGCAGTATTTT. Its protein is CASSLTSGPSTDTQYF. Supplemented by reference TRBV7-9 and TRBJ2-3, the full variable domain reads DTGVSQNPRHKITKRGQNVTFRCDPISEHNRLYWYRQTLGQGPEFLTYFQNEAQLEKSRLLSDRFSAERPKGSFSTLEIQRTEQGDSAMYLCASSLTSGPSTDTQYFGPGTRLTVL.